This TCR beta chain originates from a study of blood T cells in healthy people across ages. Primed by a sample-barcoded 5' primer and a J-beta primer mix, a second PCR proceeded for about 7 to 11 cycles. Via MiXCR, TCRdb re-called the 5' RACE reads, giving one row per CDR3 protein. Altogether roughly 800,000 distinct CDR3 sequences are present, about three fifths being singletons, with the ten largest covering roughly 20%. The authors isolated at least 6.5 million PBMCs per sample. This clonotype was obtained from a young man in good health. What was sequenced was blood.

The CDR3 here is CSAQASGTRHNEQFF. For the CDR3, the DNA is TGCAGTGCCCAGGCCTCCGGGACTAGGCACAATGAGCAGTTCTTC. V is TRBV20-1 and J is TRBJ2-1; 8 positions agree with TRBD2. Germline CDR1 and CDR2: DFQATT and SNEGSKA (reference sequence). This CDR3 comprises 15 residues. The V and J ends lost 6 bases and 5 bases, in that order; junction bases with no gene match: 12.